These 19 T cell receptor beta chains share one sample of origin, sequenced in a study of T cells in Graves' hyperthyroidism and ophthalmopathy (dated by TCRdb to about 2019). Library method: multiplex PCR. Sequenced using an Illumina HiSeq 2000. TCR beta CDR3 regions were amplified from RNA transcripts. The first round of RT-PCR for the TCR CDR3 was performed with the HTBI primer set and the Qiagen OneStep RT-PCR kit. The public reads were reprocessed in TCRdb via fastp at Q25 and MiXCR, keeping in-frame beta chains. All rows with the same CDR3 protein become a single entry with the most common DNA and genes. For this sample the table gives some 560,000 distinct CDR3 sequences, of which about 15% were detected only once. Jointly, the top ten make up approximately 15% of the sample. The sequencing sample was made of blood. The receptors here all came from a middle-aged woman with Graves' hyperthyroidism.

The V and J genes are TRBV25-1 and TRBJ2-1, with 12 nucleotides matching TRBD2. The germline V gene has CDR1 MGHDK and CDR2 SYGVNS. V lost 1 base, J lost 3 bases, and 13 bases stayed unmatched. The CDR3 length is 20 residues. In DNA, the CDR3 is TGTGCCAGCAGTGAATCGTACGTCCGACTAGCGGGAGACTTCTACAATGAGCAGTTCTTC. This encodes CASSESYVRLAGDFYNEQFF.

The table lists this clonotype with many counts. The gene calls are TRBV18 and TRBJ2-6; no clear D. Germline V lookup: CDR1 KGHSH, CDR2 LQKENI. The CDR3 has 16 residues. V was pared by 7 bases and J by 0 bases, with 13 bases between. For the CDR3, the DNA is TGTGCCAGCTTAAAACCGGGCAGCTCTGGGGCCAACGTCCTGACTTTC. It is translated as CASLKPGSSGANVLTF.

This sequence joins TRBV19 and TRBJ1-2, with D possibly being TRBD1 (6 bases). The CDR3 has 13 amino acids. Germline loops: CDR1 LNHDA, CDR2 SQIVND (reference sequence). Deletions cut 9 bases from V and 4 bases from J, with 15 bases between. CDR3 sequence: CASLDRLGYGYTF. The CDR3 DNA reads TGTGCCAGCCTAGACAGGCTCGGCTATGGCTACACCTTC. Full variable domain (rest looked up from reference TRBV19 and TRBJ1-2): DGGITQSPKYLFRKEGQNVTLSCEQNLNHDAMYWYRQDPGQGLRLIYYSQIVNDFQKGDIAEGYSVSREKKESFPLTVTSAQKNPTAFYLCASLDRLGYGYTFGSGTRLTVV.

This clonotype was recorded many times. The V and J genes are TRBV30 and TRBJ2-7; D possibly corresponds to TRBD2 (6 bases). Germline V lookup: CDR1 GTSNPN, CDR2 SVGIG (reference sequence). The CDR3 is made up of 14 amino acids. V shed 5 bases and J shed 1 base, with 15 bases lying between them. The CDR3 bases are TGTGCCTGGTTTACTAGCAGCACTTCCTACGAGCAGTACTTC. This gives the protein CAWFTSSTSYEQYF.

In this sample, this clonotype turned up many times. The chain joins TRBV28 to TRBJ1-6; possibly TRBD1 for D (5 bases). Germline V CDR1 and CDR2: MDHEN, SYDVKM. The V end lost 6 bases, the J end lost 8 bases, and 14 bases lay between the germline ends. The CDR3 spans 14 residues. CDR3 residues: CASRRTTRDSPLHF. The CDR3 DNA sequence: TGTGCCAGCAGACGGACAACTCGGGATTCACCCCTCCACTTT.

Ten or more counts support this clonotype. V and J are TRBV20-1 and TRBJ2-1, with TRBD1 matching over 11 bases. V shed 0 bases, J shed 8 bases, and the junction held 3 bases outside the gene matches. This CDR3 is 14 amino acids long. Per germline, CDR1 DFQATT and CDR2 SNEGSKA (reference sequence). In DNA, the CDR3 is TGCAGTGCTAGAGATGGGACAGGGGGTTATGAGCAGTTCTTC. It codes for CSARDGTGGYEQFF.

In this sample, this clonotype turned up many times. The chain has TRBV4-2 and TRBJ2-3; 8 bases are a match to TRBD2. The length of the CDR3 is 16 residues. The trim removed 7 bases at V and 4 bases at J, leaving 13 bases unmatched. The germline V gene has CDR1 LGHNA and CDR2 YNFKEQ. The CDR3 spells CASTGAISGTPDTQYF. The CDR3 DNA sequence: TGTGCCAGCACCGGGGCGATTAGCGGGACCCCAGATACGCAGTATTTT.

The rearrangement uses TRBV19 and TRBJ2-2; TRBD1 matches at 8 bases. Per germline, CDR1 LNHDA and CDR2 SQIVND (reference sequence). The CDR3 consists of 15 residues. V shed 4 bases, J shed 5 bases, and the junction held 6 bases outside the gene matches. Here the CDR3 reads CASSTDRVGTGELFF. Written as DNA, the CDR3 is TGTGCCAGTAGTACGGACAGGGTCGGAACCGGGGAGCTGTTTTTT.

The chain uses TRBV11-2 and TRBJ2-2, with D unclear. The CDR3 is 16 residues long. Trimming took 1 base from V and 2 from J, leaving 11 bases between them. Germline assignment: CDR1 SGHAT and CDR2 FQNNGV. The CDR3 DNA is TGTGCCAGCAGCTTAGCGCGAAACGGAAACACCGGGGAGCTGTTTTTT. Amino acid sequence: CASSLARNGNTGELFF. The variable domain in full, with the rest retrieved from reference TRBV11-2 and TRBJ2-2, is EAGVAQSPRYKIIEKRQSVAFWCNPISGHATLYWYQQILGQGPKLLIQFQNNGVVDDSQLPKDRFSAERLKGVDSTLKIQPAKLEDSAVYLCASSLARNGNTGELFFGEGSRLTVL.

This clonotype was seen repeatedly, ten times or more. The CDR3 sequence: CASSARPTSTFAYEQYF. CDR3 nucleotide sequence: TGTGCCAGCAGCGCCCGACCGACTAGTACCTTTGCCTACGAGCAGTACTTC. The chain is built from TRBV3-1 and TRBJ2-7, with D possibly being TRBD2 (6 bases). The V and J ends lost 5 bases and 2 bases respectively, with 22 bases between them. The length of the CDR3 is 17 residues. Germline assignment: CDR1 LGHDT and CDR2 YNNKEL (reference sequence).

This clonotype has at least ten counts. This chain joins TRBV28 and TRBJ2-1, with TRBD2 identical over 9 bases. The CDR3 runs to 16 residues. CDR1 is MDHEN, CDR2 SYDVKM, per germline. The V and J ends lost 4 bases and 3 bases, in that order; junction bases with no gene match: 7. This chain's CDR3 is CASSSVSGRGYNEQFF. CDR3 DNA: TGTGCCAGCAGTTCGGTTAGCGGGAGAGGCTACAATGAGCAGTTCTTC.

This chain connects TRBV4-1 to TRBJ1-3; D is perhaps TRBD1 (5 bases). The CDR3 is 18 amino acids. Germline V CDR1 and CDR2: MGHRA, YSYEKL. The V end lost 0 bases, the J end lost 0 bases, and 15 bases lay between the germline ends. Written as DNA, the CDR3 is TGCGCCAGCAGCCAAGAAAAGCAGGGATCGAGCTCTGGAAACACCATATATTTT. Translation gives CASSQEKQGSSSGNTIYF.

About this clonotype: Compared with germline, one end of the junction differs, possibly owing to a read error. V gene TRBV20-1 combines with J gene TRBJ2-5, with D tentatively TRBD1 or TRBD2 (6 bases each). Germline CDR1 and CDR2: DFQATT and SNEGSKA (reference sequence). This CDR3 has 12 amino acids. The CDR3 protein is CSARDPGAVCHF. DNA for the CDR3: TGCAGTGCTAGAGACCCGGGGGCGGTTTGTCACTTC.

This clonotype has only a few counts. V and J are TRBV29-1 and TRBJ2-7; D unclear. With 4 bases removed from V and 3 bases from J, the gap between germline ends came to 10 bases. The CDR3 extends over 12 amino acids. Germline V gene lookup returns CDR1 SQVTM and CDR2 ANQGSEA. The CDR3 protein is CSVGPSGYEQYF. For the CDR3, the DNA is TGCAGCGTTGGACCTTCAGGCTACGAGCAGTACTTC.

Here the CDR3 DNA reads TGCGCCAGCAGTGAGTCGATTGGGCGGGAGACAGATACGCAGTATTTT. Its translation is CASSESIGRETDTQYF. The chain is built from TRBV10-1 and TRBJ2-3; 7 bases match TRBD2. Germline CDR1 and CDR2: WNHNN and SYGVQD (reference sequence). With V trimmed by 0 bases and J by 3 bases, 6 bases remained unmatched. The CDR3 contains 16 residues.

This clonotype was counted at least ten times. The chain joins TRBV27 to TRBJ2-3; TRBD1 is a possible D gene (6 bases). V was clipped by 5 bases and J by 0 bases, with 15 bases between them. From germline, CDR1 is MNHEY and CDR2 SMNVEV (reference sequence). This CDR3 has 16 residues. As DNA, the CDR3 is TGTGCCAGCAGTGTGTACAGGGCCCCTAGCACAGATACGCAGTATTTT. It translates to CASSVYRAPSTDTQYF.

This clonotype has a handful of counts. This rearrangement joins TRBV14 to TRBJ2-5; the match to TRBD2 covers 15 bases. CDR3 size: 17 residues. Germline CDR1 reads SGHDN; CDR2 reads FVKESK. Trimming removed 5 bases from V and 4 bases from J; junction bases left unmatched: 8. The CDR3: CASSTLKGLAGGETQYF. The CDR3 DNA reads TGTGCCAGCAGCACCCTAAAGGGACTAGCGGGAGGAGAGACCCAGTACTTC. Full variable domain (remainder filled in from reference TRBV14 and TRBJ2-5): EAGVTQFPSHSVIEKGQTVTLRCDPISGHDNLYWYRRVMGKEIKFLLHFVKESKQDESGMPNNRFLAERTGGTYSTLKVQPAELEDSGVYFCASSTLKGLAGGETQYFGPGTRLLVL.

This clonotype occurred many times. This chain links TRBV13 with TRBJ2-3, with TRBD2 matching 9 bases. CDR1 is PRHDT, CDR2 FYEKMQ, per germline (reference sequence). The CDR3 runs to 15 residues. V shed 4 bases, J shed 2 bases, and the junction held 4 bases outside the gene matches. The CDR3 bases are TGTGCCAGCAGCTACTCTAGCGGGAACACAGATACGCAGTATTTT. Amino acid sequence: CASSYSSGNTDTQYF.

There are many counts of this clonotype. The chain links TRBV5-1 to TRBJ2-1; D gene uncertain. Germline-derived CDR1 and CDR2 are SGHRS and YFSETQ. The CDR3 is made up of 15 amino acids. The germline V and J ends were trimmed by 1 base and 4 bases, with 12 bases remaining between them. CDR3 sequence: CASSLPPGFYNEQFF. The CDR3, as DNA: TGCGCCAGCAGCTTGCCTCCTGGGTTTTACAATGAGCAGTTCTTC.